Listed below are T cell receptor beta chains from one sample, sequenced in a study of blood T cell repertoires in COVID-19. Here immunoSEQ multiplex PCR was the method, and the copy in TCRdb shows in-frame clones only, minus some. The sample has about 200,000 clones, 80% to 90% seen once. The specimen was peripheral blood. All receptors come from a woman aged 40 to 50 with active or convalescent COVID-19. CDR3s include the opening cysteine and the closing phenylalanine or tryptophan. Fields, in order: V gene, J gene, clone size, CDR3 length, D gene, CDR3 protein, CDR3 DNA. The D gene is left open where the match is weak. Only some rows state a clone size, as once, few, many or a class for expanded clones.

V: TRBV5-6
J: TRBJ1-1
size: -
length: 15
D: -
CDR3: CASTFGPGAYTEAFF
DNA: TGTGCCAGCACGTTCGGACCAGGGGCCTACACTGAAGCTTTCTTT

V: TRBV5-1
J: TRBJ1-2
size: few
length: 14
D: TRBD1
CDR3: CASSPGTGFEGYTF
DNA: TGCGCCAGCAGCCCCGGGACAGGGTTCGAAGGCTACACCTTC

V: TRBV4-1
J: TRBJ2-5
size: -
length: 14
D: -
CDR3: CASSLLGALGTQYF
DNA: TGCGCCAGCAGCCTCCTCGGAGCACTAGGGACCCAGTACTTC

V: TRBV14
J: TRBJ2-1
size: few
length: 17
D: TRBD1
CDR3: CASSPGTGITPYNEQFF
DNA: TGTGCCAGCAGCCCAGGGACAGGGATCACTCCCTACAATGAGCAGTTCTTC

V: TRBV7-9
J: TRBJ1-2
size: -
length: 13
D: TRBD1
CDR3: CASRGQGGLGYTF
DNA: TGTGCCAGCAGAGGACAGGGAGGCTTGGGCTACACCTTC

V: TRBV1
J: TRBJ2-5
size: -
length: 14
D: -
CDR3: CTSNLADPKETQYF
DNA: TGCACCAGCAATCTAGCGGATCCCAAAGAGACCCAGTACTTC

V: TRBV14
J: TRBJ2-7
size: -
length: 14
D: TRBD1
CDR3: CASSLRQGLEEQYF
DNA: TGTGCCAGCAGCCTGCGACAGGGATTGGAAGAGCAGTACTTC

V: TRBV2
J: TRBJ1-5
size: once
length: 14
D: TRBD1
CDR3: CASRGPGGNQPQHF
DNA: TGTGCCAGCAGGGGGCCAGGGGGAAATCAGCCCCAGCATTTT

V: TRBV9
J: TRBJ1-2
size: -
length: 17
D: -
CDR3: CASSVADRVESNYGYTF
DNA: TGTGCCAGCAGCGTAGCAGACAGAGTTGAATCTAACTATGGCTACACCTTC

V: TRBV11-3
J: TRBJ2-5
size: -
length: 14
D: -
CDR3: CAAGGGVRQETQYF
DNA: TGTGCCGCCGGTGGAGGGGTGAGGCAAGAGACCCAGTACTTC

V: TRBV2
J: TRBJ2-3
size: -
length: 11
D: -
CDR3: CASTAGYTQYF
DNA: TGTGCCAGCACCGCCGGGTATACGCAGTATTTT

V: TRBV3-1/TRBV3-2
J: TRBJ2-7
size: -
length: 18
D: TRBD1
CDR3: CASSQAPRLGTGGYEQYF
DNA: TGTGCCAGCAGCCAAGCCCCGCGGTTGGGGACAGGGGGATACGAGCAGTACTTC

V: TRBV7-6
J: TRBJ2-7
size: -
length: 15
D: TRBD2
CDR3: CASSRGPSGTYEQYF
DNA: TGTGCCAGCAGCCGGGGACCCAGCGGGACCTACGAGCAGTACTTC

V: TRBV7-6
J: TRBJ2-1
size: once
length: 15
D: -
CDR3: CASSFSGNGGNEQFF
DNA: TGTGCCAGCAGCTTTAGCGGTAACGGGGGCAATGAGCAGTTCTTC

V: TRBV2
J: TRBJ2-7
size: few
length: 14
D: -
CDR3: CASSGWSSIHEQYF
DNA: TGTGCCAGCAGTGGGTGGTCTAGCATCCACGAGCAGTACTTC

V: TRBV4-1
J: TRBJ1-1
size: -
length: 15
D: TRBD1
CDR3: CASSQVQGAVTEAFF
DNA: TGCGCCAGCAGCCAAGTACAGGGGGCGGTCACTGAAGCTTTCTTT

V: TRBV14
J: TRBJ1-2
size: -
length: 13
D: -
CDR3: CASSPLVSLGYTF
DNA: TGTGCCAGCAGCCCCCTCGTGAGTTTGGGCTACACCTTC